The entry that follows covers one TCR beta chain sequence. As yet, its antigen is unknown. The libraries were made with immunoSEQ v3.0 at survey level. Profiled with immunoSEQ multiplex PCR; TCRdb holds only in-frame clones, not every one. The sample has about 38,000 clones; over 75% are singletons. This CDR3 is 11 amino acids long. The V gene's germline CDR1 is DFQATT and CDR2 SNEGSKA (reference sequence). Trimming removed 2 bases at V and 6 bases at J, with 7 bases between. The data are from a study of long-term antiretroviral therapy in people with HIV. General study results and limits: No data on ART adherence, viral resistance or therapy changes. Diversity rose after ART but stayed below transplant donor controls.

Cryopreserved PBMC, at roughly 0.9-11 million per sample, were present before DNA extraction. This sequence was found in a man between 18 and 29 years old with HIV. This specimen was unsorted PBMCs, taken 1.5 years after starting antiretroviral therapy. The rearrangement joins TRBV20-1 to TRBJ1-2; D uncertain. CDR3: CSARYQNGYTF. CDR3 bases: TGCAGTGCTAGATACCAGAATGGCTACACCTTC.